This is a list of T cell receptor beta chains from one sample in a study of monozygotic twins with inflammatory bowel disease. TCRdb reanalyzed the 5' RACE reads and collapses them to one entry per CDR3 protein, without DNA. The sample has around 450,000 distinct CDR3 sequences. The source material was blood. The receptors stem from a human donor with ulcerative colitis or Crohn's disease, or a healthy co-twin of an affected twin (not recorded which). Both conserved end residues are part of each CDR3.

>TRBJ1-6|TRBV19
CASSMEGTAYSPLHF
>TRBJ2-5|TRBV7-6
CASSATPQETQYF
>TRBJ2-1|TRBV4-2
CASSSGKWNEQFF
>TRBJ2-5|TRBV4-2
CASSQETASGFVETQYF
>TRBJ1-6|TRBV7-9
CASSPPIGRSPLHF
>TRBJ1-1|TRBV18
CASSLLRGSDTEAFF
>TRBJ2-5|TRBV6-5
CASSYFGSVEETQYF
>TRBJ2-2|TRBV9
CASSVGPTGGSLSTEELFF
>TRBJ1-5|TRBV6-2/TRBV6-3
CASSYTGTGGTQPQHF
>TRBJ2-6|TRBV15
CATSRDWAQGNSGANVLTF
>TRBJ2-2|TRBV5-1
CASWATTNTGELFF
>TRBJ2-3|TRBV20-1
CSAGNRARLDTQYF
>TRBJ2-1|TRBV4-1
CASSIGLTYNEQFF
>TRBJ2-1|TRBV29-1
CSVSTGGGEQFF
>TRBJ1-5|TRBV27
CASMGAINQPQHF